This TCR beta chain was found in a study of T cell responses to AZD1222 COVID-19 vaccine. Germline V CDR1 and CDR2: MDHEN, SYDVKM. Trimming stripped 7 bases from V and 3 bases from J, with 10 bases between. This CDR3 region has 13 residues. Profiling relied on immunoSEQ multiplex PCR, and the TCRdb table lists in-frame clones only, not all of them. The table lists 100,000 to 110,000 clones, 80% to 90% of them singletons. This clone was counted only a few times. The specimen comprised peripheral blood, sampled on day 0 of MenACWY control vaccination. The gene calls are TRBV28 and TRBJ1-5, with a possible D match to TRBD1 (5 bases). The TCR was taken from an adult in good health. The CDR3 sequence: CASNRQFNQPQHF. For the CDR3, the DNA is TGTGCCAGCAATCGACAGTTCAATCAGCCCCAGCATTTT.